This T cell receptor beta chain was observed in a study of early T cells in non-severe SARS-CoV-2 infection. Study details: Sequencing used unsorted whole-blood bulk RNA, so chains lack pairing.

Germline V lookup: CDR1 SQVTM, CDR2 ANQGSEA. The V end lost 3 bases, the J end lost 4 bases, and 18 bases lay between the germline ends. This CDR3 is 15 amino acids long. The TCR library protocol was used to attach unique molecular identifiers. These identifiers were attached to individual cDNA molecules. MiXCR, applied by TCRdb to the 5' RACE reads, yields one record per CDR3 protein. The sample carries some 120,000 distinct CDR3 sequences, more than 12% recorded once. This clonotype was seen a handful of times. Its antigen is not known. Study-wide findings and caveats: A preference for anti-spike CD8 responses marked VDJdb matching, which missed private and CD4 specificities.

This chain joins TRBV29-1 and TRBJ2-5; tentatively, D is TRBD1 (6 bases). The source material was whole blood. This TCR came from an adult who was a healthcare worker with PCR-confirmed SARS-CoV-2 infection or an uninfected control (not recorded which). For the CDR3, the DNA is TGCAGCGTTGAGGCTAGGGGGAATTCGGGAGAGACCCAGTACTTC. It is translated as CSVEARGNSGETQYF.